Listed below are T cell receptor beta chains from one sample, sequenced in a study of read filtering for tumor transcriptome and immune sequencing. TCRdb re-called the reads through MiXCR, storing one row per CDR3 protein. The data contain 130,000 or so distinct CDR3 sequences, under 15% of them singletons. The sequenced material came from a population of CD138-negative cells sorted from bone marrow. These receptors were collected from a donor aged 40 or over with multiple myeloma. Each CDR3 is given with its conserved first and last residue.

v_call,cdr3_aa
TRBV15,CATSRDSPGAVGQPQHF
TRBV29-1,CSVETSGAYEQYF
TRBV20-1,CSAYTNKDRGLQSTEAFF
TRBV7-8,CASSLAGSQPFF
TRBV20-1,CSARDSSAGLVEQYF
TRBV4-2,CASSLVAGVTDTQYF
TRBV6-6,CASSRAGGNEKLFF
TRBV7-2,CASSFRAQETQYF
TRBV29-1,CSVQTSGRSTDTQYF
TRBV13,CASSHRNKGLAGVYF
TRBV19,CASSRIRPAGDTGELFF
TRBV20-1,CSASGGRFRNEQFF
TRBV2,CASSEFRGLGELFF
TRBV27,CASSPDSLGTQYF
TRBV9,CASSVGEGESEQYF
TRBV7-2,CASSPDFSNTGELFF
TRBV6-6,CASSSERDSQETQYF
TRBV27,CASRQGTGANVLTF
TRBV6-2/TRBV6-3,CASQQTYNEQFF
TRBV28,CASRTGTVLYEQYF
TRBV9,CASSVGLAGVLGEQYF
TRBV20-1,CSVTLSRTPEAFF
TRBV5-1,CASSFGAGGWETQYF
TRBV5-4,CASNTPGGGRRADTQYF
TRBV11-3,CASSTQGGGRTGELFF
TRBV7-8,CASTFPSGGYNEQFF
TRBV7-6,CASSLVERISGNEQFF
TRBV13,CASSLGPRSFYGYTF
TRBV5-1,CASGGASYNEQFF
TRBV6-5,CASREDSEAFF
TRBV20-1,CSAREEEKLFF
TRBV10-2,CASRGTSGMDEQFF
TRBV4-3,CASSQLGTANSYMNTEAFF
TRBV7-6,CASSLASGNTDTQYF
TRBV20-1,CSARDSTGGTYEQYF
TRBV7-9,CASSFVVQGITEAFF
TRBV29-1,CSVVGGGYNEQFF
TRBV7-9,CASSSGPGWYEQYF
TRBV5-1,CASSLWAGEGYEQYF
TRBV12-5,CASADSNSGNTIYF
TRBV20-1,CSASLGLAGGPFRIGQETQYF
TRBV9,CASSVGASGNYNEQFF